These 9 T cell receptor beta chains originate from one sample sequenced in a study of T cells after yellow fever vaccination. TCRdb used MiXCR to reprocess the 5' RACE reads, holding one entry per CDR3 protein. This table has about 63,000 distinct CDR3 sequences, 6.5% to 9% appearing once. The source was CD8+ T cells sorted from PBMCs, collected 15 days after the yellow fever booster vaccination. Receptors originate from a man aged 25-45 years who received the YFV17D yellow fever vaccine.

Many counts were recorded for this clonotype. J is TRBJ2-7 and V is TRBV19; 7 positions agree with TRBD1. The CDR3 is 13 residues long. After removal of 8 bases from V and 1 base from J, the junction contained 5 bases not matched to a gene. The germline gives CDR1 LNHDA, CDR2 SQIVND (reference sequence). CDR3 nucleotides: TGTGCCAGTTCAAGGGGGCCTTCCTACGAGCAGTACTTC. Amino acid sequence: CASSRGPSYEQYF.

This clonotype was found many times. This chain joins TRBV6-5 and TRBJ2-3; TRBD1 aligns across 9 bases. J lost 3 bases, V lost 4 bases, and 8 bases had no gene match. Germline CDR1 MNHEY, CDR2 SVGAGI. The CDR3 loop spans 16 amino acids. The CDR3 DNA follows: TGTGCCAGCAGTTTGTCTGGACAGGGGAGGACAGATACGCAGTATTTT. Translated: CASSLSGQGRTDTQYF.

This clonotype was counted ten times or more. The V gene is TRBV4-3, the J gene TRBJ2-7; possible D gene TRBD1, 5 bases. In germline, CDR1 is LGHNA, CDR2 YSLEER. Between the trimmed V and J ends, which lost 1 base and 0 bases, there was a span of 13 bases. The CDR3 has 16 amino acids. The DNA for the CDR3 is TGCGCCAGCAGCCAAGGGATCGACAGCTCCTCCTACGAGCAGTACTTC. Translating it yields CASSQGIDSSSYEQYF.

Many counts were recorded for this clonotype. The chain couples TRBV14 to TRBJ2-3, with 7 nucleotides matching TRBD2. Germline CDR1 SGHDN, CDR2 FVKESK. Unmatched junction bases numbered 7, after V lost 2 bases and J lost 2 bases. CDR3 length: 16 amino acids. The CDR3 sequence: CASSQSRGDLTDTQYF. As DNA, the CDR3 is TGTGCCAGCAGCCAATCCCGGGGGGACCTCACAGATACGCAGTATTTT.

This clonotype was seen repeatedly, ten times or more. CDR3 loop: CASCAANTGELFF. CDR3 in DNA: TGTGCCAGTTGCGCAGCGAACACCGGGGAGCTGTTTTTT. V is TRBV19 and J is TRBJ2-2, with no clear D. Germline-derived CDR1 and CDR2 are LNHDA and SQIVND (reference sequence). This CDR3 has 13 residues. Trimming removed 8 bases from V and 0 bases from J, with 7 bases in between.

The table lists this clonotype with many counts. V usage is TRBV12-3 or TRBV12-4 and J usage is TRBJ2-5; D unclear. Trimming removed 3 bases from V and 4 bases from J, with 12 bases in between. This CDR3 region has 14 residues. CDR3 amino acids: CASSFQPKRETQYF. CDR3 coding DNA: TGTGCCAGCAGTTTCCAGCCCAAGAGAGAGACCCAGTACTTC.

This clonotype has a count of ten or more. The V and J genes are TRBV30 and TRBJ2-5; D not resolved. The CDR3 consists of 13 residues. V shed 2 bases and J shed 4 bases, with 11 bases lying between them. Germline CDR1 reads GTSNPN; CDR2 reads SVGIG (reference sequence). CDR3 in DNA: TGTGCCTGGAGTACCGACCCGGGAGAGACCCAGTACTTC. This sequence encodes CAWSTDPGETQYF. The whole variable domain, filled in from reference TRBV30 and TRBJ2-5, reads SQTIHQWPATLVQPVGSPLSLECTVEGTSNPNLYWYRQAAGRGLQLLFYSVGIGQISSEVPQNLSASRPQDRQFILSSKKLLLSDSGFYLCAWSTDPGETQYFGPGTRLLVL.

This clonotype was counted many times. The chain combines TRBV6-2 or TRBV6-3 with TRBJ2-1, with TRBD2 matching 9 bases. The V and J ends lost 6 bases and 12 bases, in that order; junction bases with no gene match: 6. The CDR3 totals 12 residues. CDR1 and CDR2 from the germline V gene are MNHEY and SVGEGT. The DNA for the CDR3 is TGTGCCAGCAGACTTAGCGGGAGCCCGCAGTTCTTC. Its translation is CASRLSGSPQFF.

The sample holds many counts of this clonotype. The V call is TRBV5-1, the J call TRBJ1-6; 7 nucleotides align to TRBD1. The CDR3 runs to 14 residues. V was pared by 4 bases and J by 12 bases, with 10 bases of the junction left unmatched. Germline CDR1 and CDR2: SGHRS and YFSETQ. The CDR3, as DNA: TGCGCCAGCAGCCCGGGGACAGAAAGGGAACCCCTCCACTTT. Its protein is CASSPGTEREPLHF.